The following is a T cell receptor (beta chain) sequence with its context. This clonotype was detected ten times or more. It has no known antigen specificity. Base qualities are not recorded, but no much larger clone differs from it by a single base. The record originates from a study of T-cell reconstitution after alpha-beta-depleted transplantation in children (dated by TCRdb to 2016 to 2017). A note on the overall study: The study quantitatively tracked T-cell immune reconstitution after TCRalphabeta/CD19-depleted allogeneic hematopoietic cell transplantation in children using TCR repertoire profiling.

The library was built by means of PCR. Data came from an Illumina HiSeq 2500. Molecular barcoding was employed in the preparation of TCR libraries, with unique molecular identifiers being used to normalize TCRbeta repertoire quantification. Starting from the raw public reads, TCRdb applied fastp trimming at Q25, assembled clones with MiXCR and retained in-frame beta chains. Records with the same CDR3 protein are collapsed into one entry carrying the most frequent genes and DNA. The sample table contains around 240,000 distinct CDR3 sequences; only one count was recorded for less than 9% of them. The top ten clonotypes cover just under 6.5% of the sample. Interpreted using the paper, the treatment or condition label stands for: allogeneic hematopoietic cell transplantation with graft depleted of TCRalphabeta T cells and CD19 B cells. The children who served as transplant recipients had been given grafts of TCRalphabeta/CD19-depleted allogeneic hematopoietic cells.

Points the paper makes about the study in general: In some patients, high TCRbeta diversity at day 60 was attributed to recipient T cells and intrathymic progenitors that had survived conditioning. The apparently early recovery of alphabetaT-cell counts about two months after transplant reportedly depended on only several hundred rapidly expanded clones that came from non-depleted graft cells. Hyperexpanded clone frequencies declined over subsequent months; after one year, T-cell counts and TCRbeta diversity were mostly attributed to newly produced T cells.

The sequence was obtained from a male patient under 18 who had a stem cell transplant for acute lymphoblastic leukemia, so the T cells may come from the graft donor. Here the sequenced sample was PBMCs, mostly from graft donor cells, taken 180 days after TCRalphabeta/CD19-depleted stem cell transplant.

The bases read TGCGCCAGCAGCCCCCTTACAGAAAAAAACATTCAGTACTTC. This sequence encodes CASSPLTEKNIQYF. The rearrangement joined TRBV4-3 to TRBJ2-4; the D segment cannot be called with confidence. The CDR3 starts with the cysteine, ends with the phenylalanine, and has 14 residues. Only CDR3 DNA remains: 42 bases, in frame from the first base. A distance of 11 bases separates the germline ends of V and J, which lose 4 bases and 4 bases respectively. CDR1 and CDR2 (LGHNA, YSLEER) derive from the germline V gene.